These 12 T cell receptor beta chains were sequenced from one sample in a study of T-cell memory formation after mild COVID-19. TCRdb passed the 5' RACE reads through MiXCR, listing each CDR3 protein once. The sample lists some 310,000 distinct CDR3 sequences, more than 20% seen once, with 21% in the top ten. Sequencing was done on a sample of PBMCs or a T cell subset sorted from them (not recorded which). These receptors all stem from a man aged 18 to 29 who had mild COVID-19 (a few samples of this study predate the infection). Cell type and time point are not known.

CDR3 protein: CASNDKAGELFF. DNA of the CDR3: TGTGCCAGCAACGATAAAGCGGGGGAGCTGTTTTTT. The V gene is TRBV7-3, the J gene TRBJ2-2, with D uncertain. The germline gives CDR1 SGHTA, CDR2 FQGTGA. Trimming took 7 bases from V and 8 from J, leaving 11 bases between them. The CDR3 contains 12 residues.

This clonotype was observed a handful of times. V and J are TRBV4-1 and TRBJ2-3; no clear D. The ends were cut back, 8 bases at V and 1 base at J, with 10 bases in the middle. This CDR3 comprises 13 residues. CDR1 and CDR2 from the germline V gene are MGHRA and YSYEKL. For the CDR3, the DNA is TGCGCCAGCCAAACTATAGGCACAGATACGCAGTATTTT. Protein sequence: CASQTIGTDTQYF.

This chain uses TRBV6-5 with TRBJ2-2; perhaps TRBD1 as D (5 bases). Trimming shortened V by 5 bases and J by 2 bases, and 12 bases separated the two germline ends. Germline V gene sequence: CDR1 MNHEY, CDR2 SVGAGI. This CDR3 is built from 15 residues. Here the CDR3 DNA reads TGTGCCAGCAGTAACTGGGGCAGAAACACCGGGGAGCTGTTTTTT. The encoded protein is CASSNWGRNTGELFF.

This clonotype was seen a handful of times. The chain employs TRBV12-3 or TRBV12-4 and TRBJ2-5; 9 nucleotides agree with TRBD2. CDR3 size: 17 residues. V dropped 5 bases and J dropped 5; count of bases not matched to a gene: 15. This chain's CDR3 is CASSPGLARRERETQYF. CDR3 nucleotide sequence: TGTGCCAGCAGTCCCGGACTAGCGCGGAGAGAGAGGGAGACCCAGTACTTC.

The chain has TRBV7-2 and TRBJ2-3, with D possibly being TRBD2 (5 bases). This CDR3 has 12 amino acids. V was clipped by 4 bases and J by 6 bases, with 8 bases between them. Germline CDR1 SGHTA, CDR2 FQGNSA. The CDR3 sequence is CASSSLADTQYF. CDR3 sequence (DNA): TGTGCCAGCAGCTCCTTAGCGGATACGCAGTATTTT.

This clonotype was counted many times. The chain couples TRBV5-1 to TRBJ1-5, with 7 bases matching TRBD1. Germline CDR1 and CDR2: SGHRS and YFSETQ. There are 15 residues in the CDR3. V trimming: 4 bases; J trimming: 1 base; junction bases outside the gene matches: 5. This CDR3 is CASSTGVGSNQPQHF. The CDR3 region has the DNA TGCGCCAGCAGCACAGGGGTTGGAAGCAATCAGCCCCAGCATTTT.

This clonotype was seen more than once but under ten times. This chain joins TRBV4-2 and TRBJ2-7, with 9 positions matching TRBD1. Germline CDR1 reads LGHNA; CDR2 reads YNFKEQ. V shed 4 bases and J 6 bases; nucleotides not matched to a gene: 4. The CDR3 contains 13 residues. CDR3 protein: CASSPGTGTEQYF. The CDR3 DNA reads TGTGCCAGCAGCCCCGGGACAGGGACCGAGCAGTACTTC.

V usage is TRBV6-2 or TRBV6-3 and J usage is TRBJ2-7, with D perhaps being TRBD1 or TRBD2 (5 bases each). The CDR3 sequence is 13 residues long. Germline V gives CDR1 MNHEY, CDR2 SVGEGT. The ends were cut back, 2 bases at V and 2 bases at J, with 7 bases in the middle. The CDR3 DNA follows: TGTGCCAGCAGTTACGGGGGAACCTACGAGCAGTACGTC. It specifies CASSYGGTYEQYV.

The table lists this clonotype with a few counts. The chain is built from TRBV7-9 and TRBJ1-4; TRBD1 is a possible D gene (5 bases). The CDR3 runs 16 residues. From germline, CDR1 is SEHNR and CDR2 FQNEAQ (reference sequence). Trimming took off 2 bases at V and 4 bases at J, with 14 bases between the two ends. CDR3 amino acids: CASSLRGGRLNEKLFF. The CDR3 DNA reads as TGTGCCAGCAGCTTACGGGGCGGCCGCCTTAATGAAAAACTGTTTTTT. The variable domain in full, completed from reference TRBV7-9 and TRBJ1-4, reads DTGVSQNPRHKITKRGQNVTFRCDPISEHNRLYWYRQTLGQGPEFLTYFQNEAQLEKSRLLSDRFSAERPKGSFSTLEIQRTEQGDSAMYLCASSLRGGRLNEKLFFGSGTQLSVL.

The chain links TRBV25-1 to TRBJ2-2; 7 nucleotides line up with TRBD1. The V gene end was trimmed by 6 bases and the J gene end by 6 bases; junction bases not matched to a gene: 1. The CDR3 has 12 amino acids. From germline, CDR1 is MGHDK and CDR2 SYGVNS. CDR3 amino acids: CASRTGSGELFF. Written as DNA, the CDR3 is TGTGCCAGCAGGACAGGGTCCGGGGAGCTGTTTTTT.

This clonotype was seen more than once but under ten times. J is TRBJ1-3 and V is TRBV7-8; 8 nucleotides agree with TRBD1. Trimming took 6 bases from V and 2 from J; bases not matched to a gene: 12. CDR1 SGHVS and CDR2 FQNEAQ come from the germline V gene. The CDR3 consists of 17 residues. The CDR3 nucleotides are TGTGCCAGCAGTAACCCATGGACAGGGAAGACTGGAAACACCATATATTTT. It yields the protein CASSNPWTGKTGNTIYF.

This chain joins TRBV10-3 and TRBJ2-2; 9 bases map to TRBD2. Germline V gives CDR1 ENHRY, CDR2 SYGVKD. The V segment lost 6 bases and the J segment 0 bases; nucleotides outside the gene matches: 5. The CDR3 loop spans 16 amino acids. This CDR3 reads CAISERGVANTGELFF. Written as DNA, the CDR3 is TGTGCCATCAGCGAGCGGGGGGTCGCGAACACCGGGGAGCTGTTTTTT.